These 4 T cell receptor beta chains were all obtained from the same sample, sequenced in a study of CD8+ T cells in alopecia areata. Sequencing relied on a cDNA template that was reverse transcribed from extracted RNA. Using immunoSEQ multiplex PCR, the repertoire was profiled, and TCRdb retains in-frame clones only, with some absent. The table includes around 130,000 clones, 50% to 60% detected once. The material sequenced was CD4+ T cells sorted from blood, taken at week 0. All receptors come from a human donor with alopecia areata.

This clone has more than one count but fewer than ten. This CDR3 reads CASSEGTGVGSDTQYF. CDR3 nucleotides: TGTGCCAGCAGTGAGGGAACGGGGGTCGGCTCAGATACGCAGTATTTT. The chain uses TRBV6-4 and TRBJ2-3, with a weak D call TRBD2 (6 bases). The germline gives CDR1 MRHNA, CDR2 SNTAGT. CDR3 length: 16 residues. Trimming left V 3 bases short and J 4 bases short, with 17 bases between.

V is TRBV7-2 and J is TRBJ1-5; possible D gene TRBD1, 6 bases. The germline V gene has CDR1 SGHTA and CDR2 FQGNSA. V shed 5 bases and J shed 0 bases, with 17 bases lying between them. The CDR3 has 17 amino acids. The CDR3 nucleotides are TGTGCCAGCAGCCCAATACAGGGCCCGCTTAGCAATCAGCCCCAGCATTTT. Amino acids: CASSPIQGPLSNQPQHF.

The genes are TRBV4-2 and TRBJ1-4; 11 nucleotides align to TRBD1. After removal of 3 bases from V and 7 bases from J, the junction contained 1 base not matched to a gene. This CDR3 contains 14 residues. Germline loops: CDR1 LGHNA, CDR2 YNFKEQ. In nucleotides, the CDR3 is TGTGCCAGCAGCCAGGGACAGGGGGGTGAAAAACTGTTTTTT. Its translation is CASSQGQGGEKLFF.

This rearrangement joins TRBV18 to TRBJ2-3, with unresolved D. The CDR3 consists of 12 residues. Germline V gives CDR1 KGHSH, CDR2 LQKENI. The V and J ends lost 9 bases and 0 bases respectively, with 7 bases between them. The CDR3 nucleotides are TGTGCCAGTGGATATAGCACAGATACGCAGTATTTT. Encoded protein: CASGYSTDTQYF.